This T cell receptor beta chain is drawn from a study of cytomegalovirus exposure and HLA in healthy donors. CDR1 SGHTA and CDR2 FQGNSA come from the germline V gene. V was pared by 5 bases and J by 3 bases, with 8 bases of the junction left unmatched. The CDR3 runs to 16 residues. The table lists this clone with a few counts. The study ran its PCR with 60 Vbeta and 13 Jbeta primers. Here immunoSEQ multiplex PCR was the method, and the copy in TCRdb shows in-frame clones only, minus some. This sample has around 110,000 clones, with about 75% found just once. The chain recombines TRBV7-2 with TRBJ2-3; 10 positions agree with TRBD2. Source material: PBMCs. The receptor was isolated from a man aged 40-50 years in good health and CMV-seronegative. The CDR3 bases are TGTGCCAGCAGCCTCCAAGCGGGGGGGATTACAGATACGCAGTATTTT. Residues: CASSLQAGGITDTQYF.